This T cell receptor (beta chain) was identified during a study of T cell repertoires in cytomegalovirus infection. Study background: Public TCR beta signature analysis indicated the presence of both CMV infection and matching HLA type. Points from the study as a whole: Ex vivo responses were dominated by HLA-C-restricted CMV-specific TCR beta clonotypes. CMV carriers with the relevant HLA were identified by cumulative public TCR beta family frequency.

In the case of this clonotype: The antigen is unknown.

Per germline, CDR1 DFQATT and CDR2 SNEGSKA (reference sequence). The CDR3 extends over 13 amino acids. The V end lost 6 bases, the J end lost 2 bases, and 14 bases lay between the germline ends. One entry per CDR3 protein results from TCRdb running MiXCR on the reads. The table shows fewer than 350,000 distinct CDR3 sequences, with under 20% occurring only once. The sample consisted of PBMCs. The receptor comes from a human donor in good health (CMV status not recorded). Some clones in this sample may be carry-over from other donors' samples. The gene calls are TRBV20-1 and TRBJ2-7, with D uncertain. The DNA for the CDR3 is TGCAGTGCCTCCGAGCGCGCCACCTACGAGCAGTACTTC. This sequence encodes CSASERATYEQYF.